The rows below give T cell receptor beta chains drawn from one sample of a study of early T cells in non-severe SARS-CoV-2 infection. TCRdb re-derived calls from the 5' RACE reads in MiXCR, one entry per CDR3 protein. The sample consists of about 81,000 distinct CDR3 sequences, 6% to 7% of them appearing once. Sequenced material: whole blood. The receptors here all came from an adult who was a healthcare worker with PCR-confirmed SARS-CoV-2 infection or an uninfected control (not recorded which). CDR3s include the opening cysteine and the closing phenylalanine or tryptophan. D genes are given only for firm matches. Part of the rows lack a size; the others show once, few, many or a class for expanded clones.

d_call j_call v_call clone_size cdr3_length cdr3_nt cdr3_aa
NA TRBJ1-5 TRBV20-1 few 13 TGCAGTGCTAGGGGATATAGCAATCAGCCCCAGCATTTT CSARGYSNQPQHF
NA TRBJ1-4 TRBV9 few 16 TGTGCCAGCAGCCTTTCCCCGACCGCAACTAATGAAAAACTGTTTTTT CASSLSPTATNEKLFF
NA TRBJ2-7 TRBV11-2 many 13 TGTGCCAGCAGCCTAGCCTTAAAGGCCGAGCAGTACTTC CASSLALKAEQYF
TRBD1 TRBJ2-7 TRBV5-5 NA 15 TGTGCCAGCAGCCAGGAGGACAGGGGGCACTACGAGCAGTACTTC CASSQEDRGHYEQYF
NA TRBJ2-2 TRBV24-1 many 13 TGTGCCACCATGGGGGCGAACACCGGGGAGCTGTTTTTT CATMGANTGELFF
TRBD1 TRBJ2-7 TRBV7-9 few 15 TGTGCCAGCAGCTTAGAAGGGACAGGACTATACGAGCAGTACTTC CASSLEGTGLYEQYF
TRBD2 TRBJ2-7 TRBV6-5 NA 14 TGTGCCAGCAGGACAGGACTAGCGGCTTACGAGCAGTACTTC CASRTGLAAYEQYF
TRBD1 TRBJ2-2 TRBV2 many 15 TGTGCCAGCAGCAGGGAACAGGGGGCGACCGGGGAGCTGTTTTTT CASSREQGATGELFF
NA TRBJ1-4 TRBV3-1 many 14 TGTGCCAGCAGCCCCCGCCCCGGAGGTGAAAAACTGTTTTTT CASSPRPGGEKLFF
NA TRBJ2-1 TRBV24-1 NA 16 TGTGCCACCAGTGATGACGGCGCCCGAAAGGGGAATGAGCAGTTCTTC CATSDDGARKGNEQFF
NA TRBJ1-3 TRBV6-1 NA 15 TGTGCCAGCAGCCAAGACAGGTTTCCTGGAAACACCATATATTTT CASSQDRFPGNTIYF
NA TRBJ2-7 TRBV3-1 many 15 TGTGCCAGCAGCCAAGAGGCAGGATTTTACCACGAGCAGTACTTC CASSQEAGFYHEQYF
TRBD2 TRBJ2-2 TRBV29-1 many 14 TGCAGCGTCGGACTAGCGGGAAACACCGGGGAGCTGTTTTTT CSVGLAGNTGELFF
NA TRBJ2-6 TRBV19 once 15 TGTACCAGTAGTACAACAGGGTCTGGGGCCAACGTCCTGACTTTC CTSSTTGSGANVLTF
NA TRBJ2-7 TRBV5-1 many 15 TGCGCCAGCAGATTTACCTGGACGGGAGCCTACGAGCAGCACTTC CASRFTWTGAYEQHF
NA TRBJ1-1 TRBV5-4 few 17 TGTGCCAGCAGCTTTTATTTCGGGACACCGGGGGACACTGAAGCTTTCTTT CASSFYFGTPGDTEAFF
NA TRBJ1-1 TRBV10-2 few 13 TGCGCCAGCAGTATAGGGAGGACCACTGAAGCTTTCTTT CASSIGRTTEAFF
NA TRBJ1-2 TRBV18 few 13 TGTGCCAGCTCACCCGGGGACGGCTATGGCTACACCTTC CASSPGDGYGYTF
TRBD1 TRBJ2-7 TRBV4-3 many 14 TGCGCCAGCAGCCACGGGACAGGGGCCTACGAGCAGTACTTC CASSHGTGAYEQYF
NA TRBJ2-1 TRBV2 many 13 TGTGCCAGCACGCGGGATACCTACAATGAGCAGTTCTTC CASTRDTYNEQFF
NA TRBJ1-1 TRBV7-2 NA 14 TGTGCCAGCAGCCCCTTTGCGGGTAACACTGAAGCTTTCTTT CASSPFAGNTEAFF
NA TRBJ1-1 TRBV20-1 NA 12 TGCAGTGCTAGAGATCTGGGGCCTGAAGCTTTCTTT CSARDLGPEAFF
NA TRBJ1-1 TRBV6-5 few 13 TGTGCCAGCAGTTATAAGGTGGAACGTAAAGCTTTCTTT CASSYKVERKAFF
TRBD2 TRBJ2-7 TRBV20-1 NA 20 TGCAGTGCTAGAGAGGATTCCGGGACTAGCGGGGGGGACTTCTCCTACGAGCAGTACTTC CSAREDSGTSGGDFSYEQYF
TRBD2 TRBJ2-5 TRBV13 NA 15 TGTGCCAGCAGCGATTTAGCGGGGGGGGAGGAGACCCAGTACTTC CASSDLAGGEETQYF
TRBD1 TRBJ2-7 TRBV6-1 few 14 TGTGCCAGCAGTGAACATCAGGGGGCCTACGAGCAGTACTTC CASSEHQGAYEQYF
NA TRBJ2-5 TRBV7-6 many 15 TGTGCCAGCAGCTTAATTTCGGGCAGGCAAGAGACCCAGTACTTC CASSLISGRQETQYF
TRBD2 TRBJ2-7 TRBV11-2 many 13 TGTGCCAGCAGCGCCGGGGGGAACTACGAGCAGTACTTC CASSAGGNYEQYF
TRBD1 TRBJ2-2 TRBV5-5 few 16 TGTGCCAGCAGCTTGCCAACCGGGACAGGTCCCGGGGAGCTGTTTTTT CASSLPTGTGPGELFF
NA TRBJ1-3 TRBV29-1 NA 12 TGCAGCGTTGGAGTCTCTGGAAACACCATATATTTT CSVGVSGNTIYF
NA TRBJ2-1 TRBV19 many 14 TGTGCCGTCAAAGGTGACGGGTTCTACAATGAGCAGTTCTTC CAVKGDGFYNEQFF
TRBD1 TRBJ1-2 TRBV9 many 15 TGTGCCAGCAGCCGGGGAGGGGGCCCACTCTATGGCTACACCTTC CASSRGGGPLYGYTF
TRBD1 TRBJ1-1 TRBV28 few 14 TGTGCCAGCAGTCGAACAGGGGGCGTCACTGAAGCTTTCTTT CASSRTGGVTEAFF
NA TRBJ1-2 TRBV6-2/TRBV6-3 many 17 TGTGCCAGCAGTTACTCGATCGGACAGCCACTTAACTATGGCTACACCTTC CASSYSIGQPLNYGYTF
NA TRBJ2-7 TRBV20-1 many 14 TGCAGTGCTAGAAAACGCCGGGATGCCTACGAGCAGTACTTC CSARKRRDAYEQYF